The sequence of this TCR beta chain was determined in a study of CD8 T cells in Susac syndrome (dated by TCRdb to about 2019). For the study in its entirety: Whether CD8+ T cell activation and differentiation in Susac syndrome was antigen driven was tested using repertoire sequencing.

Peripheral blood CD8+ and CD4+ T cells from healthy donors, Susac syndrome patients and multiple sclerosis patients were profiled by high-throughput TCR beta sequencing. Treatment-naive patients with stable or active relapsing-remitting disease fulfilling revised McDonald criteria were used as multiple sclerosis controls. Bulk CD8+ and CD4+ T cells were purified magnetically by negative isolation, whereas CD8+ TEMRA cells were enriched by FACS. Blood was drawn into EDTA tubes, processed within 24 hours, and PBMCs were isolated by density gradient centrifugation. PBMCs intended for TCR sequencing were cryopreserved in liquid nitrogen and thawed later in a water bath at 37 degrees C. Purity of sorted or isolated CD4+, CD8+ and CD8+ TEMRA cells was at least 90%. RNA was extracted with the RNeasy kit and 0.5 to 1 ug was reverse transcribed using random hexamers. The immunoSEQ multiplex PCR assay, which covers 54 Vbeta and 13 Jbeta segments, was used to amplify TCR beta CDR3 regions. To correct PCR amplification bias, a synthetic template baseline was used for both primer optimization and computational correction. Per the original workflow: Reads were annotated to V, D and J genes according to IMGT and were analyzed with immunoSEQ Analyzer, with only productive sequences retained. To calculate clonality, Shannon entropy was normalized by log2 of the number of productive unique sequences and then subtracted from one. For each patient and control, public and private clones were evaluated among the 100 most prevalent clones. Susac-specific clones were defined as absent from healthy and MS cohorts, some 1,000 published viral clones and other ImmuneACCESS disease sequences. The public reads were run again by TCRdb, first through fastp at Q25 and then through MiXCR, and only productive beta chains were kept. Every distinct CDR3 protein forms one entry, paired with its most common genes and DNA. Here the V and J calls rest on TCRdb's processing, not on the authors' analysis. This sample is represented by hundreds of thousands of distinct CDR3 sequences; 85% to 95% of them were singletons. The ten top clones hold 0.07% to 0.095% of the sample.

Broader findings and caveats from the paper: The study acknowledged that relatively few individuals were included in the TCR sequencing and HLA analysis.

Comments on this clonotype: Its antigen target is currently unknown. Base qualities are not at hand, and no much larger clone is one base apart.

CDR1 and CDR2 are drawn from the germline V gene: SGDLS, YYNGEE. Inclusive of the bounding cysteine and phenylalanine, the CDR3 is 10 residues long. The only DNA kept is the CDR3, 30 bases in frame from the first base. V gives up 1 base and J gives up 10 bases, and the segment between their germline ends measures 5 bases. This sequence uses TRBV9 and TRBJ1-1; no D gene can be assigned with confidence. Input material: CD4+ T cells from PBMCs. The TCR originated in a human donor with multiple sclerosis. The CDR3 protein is CASSVYGAFF. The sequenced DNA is TGTGCCAGCAGCGTATATGGAGCTTTCTTT. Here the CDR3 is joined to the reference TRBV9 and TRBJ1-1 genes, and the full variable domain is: DSGVTQTPKHLITATGQRVTLRCSPRSGDLSVYWYQQSLDQGLQFLIQYYNGEERAKGNILERFSAQQFPDLHSELNLSSLELGDSALYFCASSVYGAFFGQGTRLTVV.